These 17 T cell receptor beta chains came from one sample sequenced in a study of beta chain features in type 1 diabetes. Expressed TCRB transcripts were sequenced after all isolated RNA was converted to cDNA. TCRdb's table, derived via immunoSEQ multiplex PCR, lists solely in-frame clones and lacks some. The repertoire has about 620,000 clones, 15% to 19% of them found once; the top ten carry about 0.097%. Material for sequencing was naive CD4+ T cells from blood. The receptors derive from a man between 18 and 35 years old in good health.

The chain combines TRBV6-5 with TRBJ2-5, with D perhaps TRBD1 (6 bases). CDR3 length equals 15 residues. V gave up 2 bases and J gave up 2 bases, with 12 bases separating them. Germline assignment: CDR1 MNHEY and CDR2 SVGAGI. The CDR3: CASSYGGAWQETQYF. DNA for the CDR3: TGTGCCAGCAGTTACGGGGGCGCATGGCAAGAGACCCAGTACTTC.

The chain has TRBV7-3 and TRBJ2-2; D not resolved. The germline CDR1 and CDR2 sequences are SGHTA and FQGTGA. The V gene lost 5 bases and the J gene lost 15 bases, with 13 bases spanning the gap. The CDR3 contains 11 residues. The CDR3 nucleotides read TGTGCCAGCAGCCCGTATGGTTCGGTGTTTTTT. Translation gives CASSPYGSVFF.

This clone has more than one count but fewer than ten. The V and J genes are TRBV7-2 and TRBJ2-7; 14 nucleotides line up with TRBD2. There are 18 residues in the CDR3. CDR1 and CDR2 from the germline V gene are SGHTA and FQGNSA. The trim removed 3 bases at V and 0 bases at J, leaving 7 bases unmatched. The CDR3 is CASSFRGLAGGSSYEQYF. CDR3 DNA: TGTGCCAGCAGCTTCCGAGGACTAGCGGGGGGAAGCTCCTACGAGCAGTACTTC.

This clone has more than one count but fewer than ten. V is TRBV5-4 and J is TRBJ1-2; D is possibly TRBD1 (6 bases). The V and J ends lost 4 bases and 4 bases respectively, with 17 bases between them. The CDR3 loop spans 15 amino acids. CDR1 and CDR2 (germline): SGHNT, YYREEE (reference sequence). This CDR3 reads CASSPDRIGIYGYTF. CDR3 DNA sequence: TGTGCCAGCAGCCCCGACAGGATAGGGATCTATGGCTACACCTTC. Full variable domain (remainder filled in from reference TRBV5-4 and TRBJ1-2): ETGVTQSPTHLIKTRGQQVTLRCSSQSGHNTVSWYQQALGQGPQFIFQYYREEENGRGNFPPRFSGLQFPNYSSELNVNALELDDSALYLCASSPDRIGIYGYTFGSGTRLTVV.

This clone was detected only a few times. The chain carries TRBV5-1 and TRBJ2-2, with D perhaps matching TRBD1 (6 bases). The germline V gene has CDR1 SGHRS and CDR2 YFSETQ. The CDR3 is 16 residues long. The V gene lost 4 bases and the J gene lost 0 bases, with 13 bases spanning the gap. The CDR3 region has the DNA TGCGCCAGCAGCGCAAACAGGGTCGCGAACACCGGGGAGCTGTTTTTT. Residues: CASSANRVANTGELFF. Variable domain in full (rest from reference TRBV5-1 and TRBJ2-2): KAGVTQTPRYLIKTRGQQVTLSCSPISGHRSVSWYQQTPGQGLQFLFEYFSETQRNKGNFPGRFSGRQFSNSRSEMNVSTLELGDSALYLCASSANRVANTGELFFGEGSRLTVL.

This clone was counted only a few times. The sample has other DNA sequences that encode this CDR3 too. This sequence joins TRBV30 and TRBJ1-4, with TRBD1 matching 9 bases. Per germline, CDR1 GTSNPN and CDR2 SVGIG (reference sequence). This CDR3 spans 14 amino acids. The J segment lost 8 bases and the V segment lost 2 bases, leaving 6 bases of the junction unmatched. Written as DNA, the CDR3 is TGTGCCTGGAGTCCAAACAGGGGGCGGGAAAAACTGTTTTTT. Translation gives CAWSPNRGREKLFF.

J is TRBJ2-7 and V is TRBV28, with TRBD2 identical over 10 bases. The V gene end was trimmed by 2 bases and the J gene end by 9 bases; junction bases not matched to a gene: 13. The CDR3 spans 16 residues. Germline CDR1 reads MDHEN; CDR2 reads SYDVKM. DNA of the CDR3: TGTGCCAGCAGTTTAAAACCTAGCGGGAGATCTCGCGGGCAGTACTTC. Protein product: CASSLKPSGRSRGQYF.

This clone was seen only a few times. This chain uses TRBV20-1 with TRBJ2-1; maybe TRBD2 (5 bases). The CDR3 covers 11 residues. Germline V CDR1 and CDR2: DFQATT, SNEGSKA (reference sequence). Trimming cost V 6 bases and J 7 bases, with 10 bases left between them. CDR3 DNA sequence: TGCAGTGCGGGCGGGCTGAATGAGCAGTTCTTC. This gives the protein CSAGGLNEQFF.

The chain joins TRBV27 to TRBJ2-5; no definite D call. CDR1 and CDR2 from the germline V gene are MNHEY and SMNVEV (reference sequence). CDR3 length: 12 amino acids. Trimming removed 5 bases from V and 9 bases from J, with 13 bases in between. CDR3 region: CASSPAGLAQYF. The CDR3 coding sequence is TGTGCCAGCAGTCCCGCTGGGCTGGCCCAGTACTTC.

This clone was detected a few times. The chain carries TRBV7-2 and TRBJ1-3; D is uncertain. Trimming took off 1 base at V and 0 bases at J, with 10 bases between the two ends. The CDR3 sequence is 16 residues long. Germline V CDR1 and CDR2: SGHTA, FQGNSA. This chain's CDR3 is CASSLDPGLSGNTIYF. The CDR3 DNA follows: TGTGCCAGCAGCTTAGATCCAGGCCTCTCTGGAAACACCATATATTTT.

The chain couples TRBV5-1 to TRBJ2-7; D is ambiguous. Trimming stripped 0 bases from V and 7 bases from J, with 11 bases between. The germline CDR1 and CDR2 sequences are SGHRS and YFSETQ. The CDR3 runs 13 residues. The chain's CDR3 is CASSLALDREQYF. The CDR3 DNA reads TGCGCCAGCAGCTTGGCCCTGGATCGAGAGCAGTACTTC.

This chain links TRBV7-3 with TRBJ1-5, with unresolved D. The CDR3 runs to 14 residues. Trimming left V 5 bases short and J 2 bases short, with 10 bases between. Germline-derived CDR1 and CDR2 are SGHTA and FQGTGA. The CDR3 spells CASSQIRGNQPQHF. The CDR3 DNA follows: TGTGCCAGCAGCCAAATAAGGGGCAATCAGCCCCAGCATTTT.

This clone was detected a few times. The chain recombines TRBV5-1 with TRBJ2-7; TRBD1 matches at 7 bases. The V gene end was trimmed by 4 bases and the J gene end by 1 base; junction bases not matched to a gene: 8. The germline CDR1 and CDR2 sequences are SGHRS and YFSETQ. The CDR3 length is 15 residues. The CDR3 sequence is CASSPGQVPSYEQYF. The CDR3 nucleotides read TGCGCCAGCAGCCCCGGACAGGTCCCTTCCTACGAGCAGTACTTC.

The CDR3: CASSPGGDLTDTQYF. The CDR3 coding sequence is TGTGCCAGCAGCCCAGGGGGGGACCTCACAGATACGCAGTATTTT. V usage is TRBV11-3 and J usage is TRBJ2-3; tentatively, D is TRBD1 or TRBD2 (7 bases each). CDR1 is SGHNT and CDR2 is YENEEA in the germline V gene. CDR3 length equals 15 residues. V dropped 5 bases and J dropped 2 bases, with 14 bases sitting between them.

The chain is built from TRBV19 and TRBJ2-7; weak D call: TRBD1 (6 bases). Germline CDR1 is LNHDA and CDR2 is SQIVND (reference sequence). Trimming took off 4 bases at V and 0 bases at J, with 10 bases between the two ends. CDR3 length equals 14 residues. The CDR3 loop is CASSNRQDSYEQYF. The CDR3 DNA reads TGTGCCAGTAGTAACCGACAGGACTCCTACGAGCAGTACTTC.

This clone was seen only a few times. The V call is TRBV4-2, the J call TRBJ1-2, with 9 bases lining up with TRBD1. The CDR3 consists of 19 residues. From germline, CDR1 is LGHNA and CDR2 YNFKEQ. The ends lost 3 bases at V and 1 base at J; junction bases unmatched: 15. The CDR3 sequence is CASSQAGTGPGRFNYGYTF. The CDR3 region has the DNA TGTGCCAGCAGCCAGGCCGGGACAGGGCCGGGTCGGTTTAACTATGGCTACACCTTC.

The chain recombines TRBV4-2 with TRBJ2-7; possibly TRBD1 or TRBD2 for D (5 bases each). This CDR3 spans 16 amino acids. Trimming left V 2 bases short and J 2 bases short, with 16 bases between. Germline V gene lookup returns CDR1 LGHNA and CDR2 YNFKEQ. The CDR3 nucleotides are TGTGCCAGCAGCCAATACCGGGGCGCCGGGACCTACGAGCAGTACTTC. Protein product: CASSQYRGAGTYEQYF.